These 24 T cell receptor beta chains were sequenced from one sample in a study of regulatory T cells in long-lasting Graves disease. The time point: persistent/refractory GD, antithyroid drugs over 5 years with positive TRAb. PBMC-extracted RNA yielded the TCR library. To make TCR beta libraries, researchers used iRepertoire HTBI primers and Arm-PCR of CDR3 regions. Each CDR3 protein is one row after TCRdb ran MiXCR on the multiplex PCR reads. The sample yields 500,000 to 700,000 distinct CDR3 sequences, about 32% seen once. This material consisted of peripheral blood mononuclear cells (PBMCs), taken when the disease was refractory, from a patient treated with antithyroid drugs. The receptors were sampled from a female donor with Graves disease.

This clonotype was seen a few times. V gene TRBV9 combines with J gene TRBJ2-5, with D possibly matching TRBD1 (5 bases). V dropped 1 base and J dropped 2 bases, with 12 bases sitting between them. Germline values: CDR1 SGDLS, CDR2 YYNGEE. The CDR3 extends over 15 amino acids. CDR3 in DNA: TGTGCCAGCAGCGTATGGGGCGCGGTTCAAGAGACCCAGTACTTC. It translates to CASSVWGAVQETQYF.

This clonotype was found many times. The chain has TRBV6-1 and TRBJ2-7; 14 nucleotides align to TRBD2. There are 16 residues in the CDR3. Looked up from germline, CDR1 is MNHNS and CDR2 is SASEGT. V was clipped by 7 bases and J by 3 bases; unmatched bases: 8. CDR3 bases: TGTGCCAGCAAATCCACGGGACTAGCGGGAGACTACGAGCAGTACTTC. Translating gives CASKSTGLAGDYEQYF.

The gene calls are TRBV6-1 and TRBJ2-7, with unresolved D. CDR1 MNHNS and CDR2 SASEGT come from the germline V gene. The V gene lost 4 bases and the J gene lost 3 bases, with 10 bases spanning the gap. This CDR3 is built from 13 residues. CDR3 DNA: TGTGCCAGCAGTGTGGGTCACTACTACGAGCAGTACTTC. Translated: CASSVGHYYEQYF.

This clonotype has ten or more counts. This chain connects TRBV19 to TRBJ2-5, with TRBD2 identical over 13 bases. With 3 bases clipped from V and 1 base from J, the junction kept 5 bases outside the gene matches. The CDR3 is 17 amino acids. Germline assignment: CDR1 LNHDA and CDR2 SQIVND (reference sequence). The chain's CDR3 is CASSIRLAGGFQETQYF. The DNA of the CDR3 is TGTGCCAGTAGTATCCGACTAGCGGGAGGATTCCAAGAGACCCAGTACTTC.

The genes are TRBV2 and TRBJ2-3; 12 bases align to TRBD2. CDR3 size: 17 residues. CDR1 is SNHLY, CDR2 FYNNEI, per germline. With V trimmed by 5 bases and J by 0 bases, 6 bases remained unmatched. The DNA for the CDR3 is TGTGCCAGCAGTCGGCTGACTAGCGGGAGTAGCACAGATACGCAGTATTTT. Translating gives CASSRLTSGSSTDTQYF.

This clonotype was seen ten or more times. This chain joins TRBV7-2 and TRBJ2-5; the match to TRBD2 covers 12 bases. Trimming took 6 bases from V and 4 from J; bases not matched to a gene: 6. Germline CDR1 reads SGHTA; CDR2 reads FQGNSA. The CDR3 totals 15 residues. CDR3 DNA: TGTGCCAGCAGTCGTCTAGCGGGAGGGCCAGAGACCCAGTACTTC. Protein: CASSRLAGGPETQYF.

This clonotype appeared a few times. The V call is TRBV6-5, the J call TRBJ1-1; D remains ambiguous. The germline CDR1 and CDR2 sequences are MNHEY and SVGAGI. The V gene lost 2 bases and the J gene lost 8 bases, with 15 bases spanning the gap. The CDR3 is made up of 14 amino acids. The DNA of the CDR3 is TGTGCCAGCAGTTACGGTTCAAACACTCAGGAAGCTTTCTTT. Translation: CASSYGSNTQEAFF.

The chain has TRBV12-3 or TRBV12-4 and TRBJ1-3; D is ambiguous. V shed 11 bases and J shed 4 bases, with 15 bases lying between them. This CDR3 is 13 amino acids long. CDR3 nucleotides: TGTGCCTCCAGACGGTGGACCGGAAACACCATATATTTT. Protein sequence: CASRRWTGNTIYF.

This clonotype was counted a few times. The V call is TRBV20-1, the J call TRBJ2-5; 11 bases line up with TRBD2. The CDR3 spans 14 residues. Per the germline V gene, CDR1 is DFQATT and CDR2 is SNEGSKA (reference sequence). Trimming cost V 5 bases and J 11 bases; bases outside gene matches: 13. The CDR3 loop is CSAGPTSGDTGQYF. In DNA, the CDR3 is TGCAGTGCTGGGCCGACTAGCGGGGATACCGGGCAGTACTTC.

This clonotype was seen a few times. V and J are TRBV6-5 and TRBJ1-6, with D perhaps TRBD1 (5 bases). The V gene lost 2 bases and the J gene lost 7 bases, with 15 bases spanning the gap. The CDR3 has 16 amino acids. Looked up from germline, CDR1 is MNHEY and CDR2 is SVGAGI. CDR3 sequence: CASSYTNRLGNSPLHF. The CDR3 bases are TGTGCCAGCAGTTACACTAACAGGTTGGGGAATTCACCCCTCCACTTT.

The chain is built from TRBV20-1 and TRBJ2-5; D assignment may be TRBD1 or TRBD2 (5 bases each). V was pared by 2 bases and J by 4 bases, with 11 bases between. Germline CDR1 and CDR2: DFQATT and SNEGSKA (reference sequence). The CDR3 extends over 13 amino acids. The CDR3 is CSARQDGTETQYF. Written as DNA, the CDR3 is TGCAGTGCTAGACAAGACGGGACAGAGACCCAGTACTTC.

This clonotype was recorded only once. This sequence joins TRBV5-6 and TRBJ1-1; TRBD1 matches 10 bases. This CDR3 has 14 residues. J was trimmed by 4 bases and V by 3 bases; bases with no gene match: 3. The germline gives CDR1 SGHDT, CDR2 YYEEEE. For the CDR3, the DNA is TGTGCCAGCAGCTGGGACAGGGGAACCACTGAAGCTTTCTTT. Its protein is CASSWDRGTTEAFF.

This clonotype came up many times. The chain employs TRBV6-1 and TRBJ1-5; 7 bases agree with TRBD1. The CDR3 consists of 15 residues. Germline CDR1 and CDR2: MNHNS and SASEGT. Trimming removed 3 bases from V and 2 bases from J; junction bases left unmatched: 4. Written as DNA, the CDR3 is TGTGCCAGCAGTGACCTAGACAGGGGCAATCAGCCCCAGCATTTT. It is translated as CASSDLDRGNQPQHF.

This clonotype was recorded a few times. In DNA form, the CDR3 reads TGTGCCACCAGCAGAGATTGGGCAGGGGGCTCCTACTATGGCTACACCTTC. It is translated as CATSRDWAGGSYYGYTF. The chain combines TRBV15 with TRBJ1-2, with 8 bases aligning to TRBD1. The V and J ends lost 0 bases and 3 bases, in that order; junction bases with no gene match: 9. The CDR3 is 17 amino acids. Germline V CDR1 and CDR2: LNHNV, YYDKDF (reference sequence).

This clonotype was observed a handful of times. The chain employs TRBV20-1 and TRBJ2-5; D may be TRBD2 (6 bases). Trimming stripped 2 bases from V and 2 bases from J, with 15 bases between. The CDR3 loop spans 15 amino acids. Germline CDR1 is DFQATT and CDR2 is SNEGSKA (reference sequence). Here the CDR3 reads CSARPLAYVQETQYF. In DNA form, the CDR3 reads TGCAGTGCTAGACCCCTAGCGTACGTACAAGAGACCCAGTACTTC.

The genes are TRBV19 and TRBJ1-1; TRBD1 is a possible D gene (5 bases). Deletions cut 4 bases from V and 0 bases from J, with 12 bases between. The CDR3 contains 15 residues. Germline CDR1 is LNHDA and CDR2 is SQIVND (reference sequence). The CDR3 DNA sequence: TGTGCCAGTAGTAAACCCAGGGAAATGAACACTGAAGCTTTCTTT. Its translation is CASSKPREMNTEAFF. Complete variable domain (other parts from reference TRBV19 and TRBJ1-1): DGGITQSPKYLFRKEGQNVTLSCEQNLNHDAMYWYRQDPGQGLRLIYYSQIVNDFQKGDIAEGYSVSREKKESFPLTVTSAQKNPTAFYLCASSKPREMNTEAFFGQGTRLTVV.

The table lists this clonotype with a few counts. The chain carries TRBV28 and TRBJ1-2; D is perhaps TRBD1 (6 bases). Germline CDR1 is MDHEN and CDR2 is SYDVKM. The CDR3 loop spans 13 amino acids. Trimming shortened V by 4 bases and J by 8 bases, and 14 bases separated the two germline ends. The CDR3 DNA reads TGTGCCAGCAGTTCCCCCAACGGGGGCGGCTACACCTTC. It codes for CASSSPNGGGYTF.

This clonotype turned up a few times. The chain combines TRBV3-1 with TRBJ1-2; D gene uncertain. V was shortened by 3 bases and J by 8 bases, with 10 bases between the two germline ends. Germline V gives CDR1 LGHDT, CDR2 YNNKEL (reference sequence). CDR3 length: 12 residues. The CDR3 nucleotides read TGTGCCAGCAGCCAGAGAGAAGGAGGCTACACCTTC. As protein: CASSQREGGYTF.

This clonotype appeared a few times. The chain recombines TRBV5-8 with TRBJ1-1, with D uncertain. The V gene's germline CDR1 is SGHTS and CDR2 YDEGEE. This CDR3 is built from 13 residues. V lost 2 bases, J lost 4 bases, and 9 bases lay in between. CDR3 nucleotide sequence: TGTGCCAGCAGCTTCCGACAAAGCACTGAAGCTTTCTTT. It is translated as CASSFRQSTEAFF.

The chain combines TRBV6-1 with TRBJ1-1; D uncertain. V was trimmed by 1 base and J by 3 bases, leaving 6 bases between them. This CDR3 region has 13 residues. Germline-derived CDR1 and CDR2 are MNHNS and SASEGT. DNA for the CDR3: TGTGCCAGCAGTGAAGGGGTTCACACTGAAGCTTTCTTT. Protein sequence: CASSEGVHTEAFF.

The CDR3 nucleotides read TGTGCCAGCAGCCTAGACAGGGGCCCTGAAGCTTTCTTT. Translated: CASSLDRGPEAFF. This rearrangement joins TRBV27 to TRBJ1-1, with TRBD1 matching over 8 bases. V was clipped by 6 bases and J by 6 bases; unmatched bases: 6. There are 13 residues in the CDR3. Germline V CDR1 and CDR2: MNHEY, SMNVEV (reference sequence).

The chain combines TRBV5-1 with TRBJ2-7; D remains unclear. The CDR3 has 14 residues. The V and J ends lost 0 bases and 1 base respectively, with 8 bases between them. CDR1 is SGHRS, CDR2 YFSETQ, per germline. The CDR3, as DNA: TGCGCCAGCAGCTTGGCTTCTAAATCCTACGAGCAGTACTTC. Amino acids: CASSLASKSYEQYF.

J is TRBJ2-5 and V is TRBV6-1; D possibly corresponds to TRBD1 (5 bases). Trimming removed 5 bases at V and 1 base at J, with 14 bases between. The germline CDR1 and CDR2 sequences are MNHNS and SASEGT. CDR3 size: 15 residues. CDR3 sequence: CASSRGLKAQETQYF. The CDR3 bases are TGTGCCAGCAGTAGGGGCCTCAAGGCCCAAGAGACCCAGTACTTC.

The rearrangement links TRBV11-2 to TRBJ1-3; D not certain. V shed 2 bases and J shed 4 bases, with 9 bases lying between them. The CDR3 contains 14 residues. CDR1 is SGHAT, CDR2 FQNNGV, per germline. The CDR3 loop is CASSLSQSGNTIYF. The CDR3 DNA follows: TGTGCCAGCAGCTTATCCCAATCGGGAAACACCATATATTTT. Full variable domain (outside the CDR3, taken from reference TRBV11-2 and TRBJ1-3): EAGVAQSPRYKIIEKRQSVAFWCNPISGHATLYWYQQILGQGPKLLIQFQNNGVVDDSQLPKDRFSAERLKGVDSTLKIQPAKLEDSAVYLCASSLSQSGNTIYFGEGSWLTVV.